What follows is one TCR beta chain and its context. Its antigen is currently not known. There are no base qualities to consult, and no much larger clone falls within one base. Looking up the germline V gene yields CDR1 SGHTA and CDR2 FQGNSA. CDR3 length: 12 amino acids, cysteine to phenylalanine. Only the CDR3 DNA is retained, 36 bases long and in frame from the first base. Trimming at the junction amounts to 8 bases on V and 4 bases on J, and the germline ends lie 12 bases apart. The sample's treatment or condition label, in plain terms: 15 to 20 received Ad26.COV2.S at low or high dose, single or two shots; roughly 5 received placebo; per-sample allocation not given. For vaccine and placebo recipients, repertoires were sequenced using samples collected on day 63 after the first injection. Cohort 1b enrolled fewer than 30 adults aged 18-55 years at a single site in Boston, USA, between 29 July and 7 August 2020. Ad26.COV2.S was a replication-incompetent adenovirus type 26 vector that expressed a prefusion-stabilized SARS-CoV-2 spike protein derived from the original Wuhan strain.

The immunoSEQ Assay was used to sequence TCRbeta CDR3 regions. After extraction, genomic DNA underwent amplification by bias-controlled multiplex PCR, followed by high-throughput sequencing. The source study handled its data this way. To quantify the absolute abundance of each unique TCRbeta CDR3 region, sequences were collapsed and filtered. T cell fraction was estimated by normalizing TCRbeta template counts to usable DNA, which was measured by amplifying reference genes present in all nucleated cells. Repertoire TCRs were annotated as SARS-CoV-2-specific by exact matching of V gene, CDR3 amino acid sequence and J gene to a known reactive TCR set. The reference SARS-CoV-2 TCR set came from MIRA and was filtered for enrichment in COVID-19-positive ImmuneCODE repertoires, removing public or cross-reactive TCRs. Using the MIRA antigens, annotated TCRs were further analysed by specific ORF or by position within an ORF. Breadth was defined as annotated unique rearrangements over total unique productive rearrangements; depth was the summed frequency of those rearrangements. Group comparisons of TCR breadth used two-sided Wilcoxon rank-sum tests. In its TCRdb copy, this immuneACCESS table keeps in-frame sequences only and misses some clones. Where compared with another copy, unresolved V genes explain less than half of these, and the others have no known cause. The D gene and trimming were derived from the DNA, and the V and J assignments and clone size from that table. The sample includes 300,000 to 350,000 clones, with about 86% observed a single time. Of the sample, 1.9% falls within the top ten clones.

This record comes from a study of Ad26.COV2.S vaccination and SARS-CoV-2 variants (dated by TCRdb to the early 2020s). Background for the entire study: Vaccine-arm donors came from COV1001, a multicentre, randomized, double-blind, placebo-controlled phase I-IIa trial of Ad26.COV2.S in healthy adults. Ad26.COV2.S was administered intramuscularly at 5 x 10^10 or 1 x 10^11 viral particles, either as a single shot or as two shots given 56 days apart. TCRbeta repertoire sequencing was used to assess the specificity and breadth of SARS-CoV-2-reactive T cell receptors after Ad26.COV2.S vaccination. The TCR-sequenced set comprised about 32 samples: around 20 Ad26.COV2.S vaccine recipients, 5 placebo recipients and 8 SARS-CoV-2 convalescent individuals. Participants in the trial were split at random into five groups of five each, receiving low-dose or high-dose Ad26.COV2.S once or twice, or else placebo on both occasions. Investigators remained blinded to trial group allocation during experiments and outcome assessment.

Study-level results and caveats: The authors noted that the TCR breadth and depth analyses may have underestimated total T cell responses. The study was not powered for comparison of responses between vaccine doses or regimens. Compared with placebo recipients, Ad26.COV2.S recipients showed higher spike-specific TCR breadth (P = 0.0014). Vaccine and placebo recipients had comparable non-spike TCR breadth, which fits with the vaccine containing only spike. After vaccination, spike-specific CD8+ and CD4+ T cell responses were reported to show substantial breadth.

In this chain, TRBV7-2 is recombined with TRBJ2-7; the D region possibly corresponds to TRBD2 (5 bases align). This sample comprised peripheral blood, obtained in a trial of Ad26.COV2.S vaccine versus placebo. The TCR sequence derives from a person between 18 and 59 years old who received the Ad26.COV2.S COVID-19 vaccine or a placebo. DNA sequence: TGTGCCAGCGGACGGGAACTTTACGAGCAGTACTTC. Translation gives CASGRELYEQYF.